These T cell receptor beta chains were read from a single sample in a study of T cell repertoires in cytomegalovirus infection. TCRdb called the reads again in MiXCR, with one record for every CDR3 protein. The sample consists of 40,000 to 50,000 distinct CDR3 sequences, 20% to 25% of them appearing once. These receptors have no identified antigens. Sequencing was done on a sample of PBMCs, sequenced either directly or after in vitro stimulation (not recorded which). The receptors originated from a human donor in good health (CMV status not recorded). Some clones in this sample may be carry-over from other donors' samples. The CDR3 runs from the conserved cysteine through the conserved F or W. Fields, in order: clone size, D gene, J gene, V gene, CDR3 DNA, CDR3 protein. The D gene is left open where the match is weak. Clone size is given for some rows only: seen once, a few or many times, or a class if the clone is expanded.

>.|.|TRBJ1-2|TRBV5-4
TGTGCCAGCAGCTTGCCAGGGCGAGGCTACACCTTC
CASSLPGRGYTF
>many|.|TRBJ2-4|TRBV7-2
TGTGCCAGCAGCTTAGTGGCGGTCCTAGCCAAAAACATTCAGTACTTC
CASSLVAVLAKNIQYF
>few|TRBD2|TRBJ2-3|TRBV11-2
TGTGCCAGCAGCTTGGGGGGGAGCACAGATACGCAGTATTTT
CASSLGGSTDTQYF
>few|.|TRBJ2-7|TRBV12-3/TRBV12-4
TGTGCCAGCAGTTTTGGAGCAGCGAGCTCCTACGAGCAGTACTTC
CASSFGAASSYEQYF
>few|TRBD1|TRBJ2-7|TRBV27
TGTGCCAGCAGTGGACAGGCCTACGAGCAGTACTTC
CASSGQAYEQYF
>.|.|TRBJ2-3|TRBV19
TGTGCCAGTAGTATAGGGGACCGGAGCAGGGATACGCAGTATTTT
CASSIGDRSRDTQYF
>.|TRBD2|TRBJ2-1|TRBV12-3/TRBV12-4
TGTGGCAGCAGTTTAGTTCCAGCGGGAGGTGGGTTCTTC
CGSSLVPAGGGFF
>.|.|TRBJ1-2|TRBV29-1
TGCAGCGTTGTGCTGGGGACCTATGGCTACACCTTC
CSVVLGTYGYTF
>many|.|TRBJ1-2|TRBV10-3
TGTGCCATCAGTGAGTCGACCCCGTTCCCATATGGCTACACCTTC
CAISESTPFPYGYTF
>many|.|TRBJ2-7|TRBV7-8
TGTGCCAGCAGCTTAGAAAGCTACGAGCAGTACTTC
CASSLESYEQYF
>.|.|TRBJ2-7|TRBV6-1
TGTGCCAGCACCCGCCCTAGCGTCTACGAGCAGTACTTC
CASTRPSVYEQYF
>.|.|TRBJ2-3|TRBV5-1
TGCGCCAGCAGCTTGGGAGGGCCAACAGATACGCAGTATTTT
CASSLGGPTDTQYF
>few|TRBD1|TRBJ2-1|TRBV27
TGTGCCAGCAGTACGGGACAGCCATACAATGAGCAGTTCTTC
CASSTGQPYNEQFF
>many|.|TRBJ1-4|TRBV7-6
TGTGCCAGCAGCCTCACCGGGACGGGTAATGAAAAACTGTTTTTT
CASSLTGTGNEKLFF
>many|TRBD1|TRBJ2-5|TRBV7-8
TGTGCCAGCAGCTTTAGGGGGCCGACTCTGATACAAGAGACCCAGTACTTC
CASSFRGPTLIQETQYF
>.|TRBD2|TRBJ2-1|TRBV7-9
TGTGCCAGCAGTCTGACTAGCGGGAGCCGGAATGAGCAGTTCTTC
CASSLTSGSRNEQFF
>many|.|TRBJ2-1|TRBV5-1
TGCGCCAGCAGCTTGTGGGGTAGCTCCTACAATGAGCAGTTCTTC
CASSLWGSSYNEQFF
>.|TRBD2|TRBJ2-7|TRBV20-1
TGCAGTACCCCGGGACTAGCGGGGGTCGTTAGCTCCTACGAGCAGTACTTC
CSTPGLAGVVSSYEQYF
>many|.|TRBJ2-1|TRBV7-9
TGTGCCAGCAGCCGTGGGGCTAGCGAACGATACAATGAGCAGTTCTTC
CASSRGASERYNEQFF
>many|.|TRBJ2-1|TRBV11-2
TGTGCCAGCAGCTCCCGGGAGACGCAGTTCTTC
CASSSRETQFF
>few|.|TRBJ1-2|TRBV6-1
TGTGCCAGCAGGCAGGGGTCTGTCGATGGCTACACCTTC
CASRQGSVDGYTF
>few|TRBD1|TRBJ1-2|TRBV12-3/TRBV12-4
TGTGCCAGTCGACAGGGGGCCAATGGCTACACCTTC
CASRQGANGYTF